Only a few counts were recorded for the clone carrying this TCR beta chain. No antigen is known for it. The CDR3 is made up of 12 amino acids. Trimming cost V 4 bases and J 4 bases, with 7 bases left between them. In germline, CDR1 is SGHTA, CDR2 FQGNSA. Donors were healthy HIV-negative adults without recently reported acute infections or vaccinations. This entry belongs to a study of shared clonotypes between healthy human individuals. Study as a whole: CD8 memory received one plate per donor, CD8 naive two, CD4 memory three and CD4 naive three. Broader study findings: Estimated richness values were generally larger in naive subsets than in memory subsets. Some clonotypes were shared by all four sorted-subset donors, while others were not shared. The non-shared ones had lower generation probabilities than the shared ones.

Repertoires were generated with immunoSEQ multiplex PCR, while TCRdb's copy carries only in-frame clones and drops some. The table has a few million clones, roughly 92% seen once. The sample taken for sequencing was naive CD4+ T cells from PBMCs. Noted subset: CD45RA+ positively selected. The chain joins TRBV7-2 to TRBJ1-2; D remains unclear. The clonotype originates from a man in his late teens or twenties in good health. Some clones in this sample may be carry-over from other donors' samples. CDR3 in amino acids: CASSSWGYGYTF. CDR3 nucleotides: TGTGCCAGCAGCTCCTGGGGCTATGGCTACACCTTC.